This entry lists 31 T cell receptor beta chains sequenced from one sample in a study of CD8 T cells in ankylosing spondylitis. TCRdb re-called the 5' RACE reads through MiXCR, storing one row per CDR3 protein. This table has 200,000 to 300,000 distinct CDR3 sequences, 8% to 9.5% appearing once. The sequencing input was blood, either unsorted or a sorted T cell fraction (not recorded which). The receptors shown here come from a male donor with ankylosing spondylitis or in good health (not recorded which).

This clonotype appeared many times. The rearrangement joins TRBV20-1 to TRBJ2-2, with D possibly being TRBD2 (6 bases). Germline loops: CDR1 DFQATT, CDR2 SNEGSKA (reference sequence). The CDR3 spans 16 residues. The V end lost 1 base, the J end lost 0 bases, and 12 bases lay between the germline ends. The CDR3 bases are TGCAGTGCTAGAGGCGGGCGGGACCCGAACACCGGGGAGCTGTTTTTT. This gives the protein CSARGGRDPNTGELFF.

V usage is TRBV12-3 or TRBV12-4 and J usage is TRBJ2-5, with 8 bases identical to TRBD2. The CDR3 extends over 14 amino acids. The J segment lost 5 bases and the V segment lost 5 bases, leaving 7 bases of the junction unmatched. CDR3 region: CASSRSGSGETQYF. DNA for the CDR3: TGTGCCAGCAGTCGGAGCGGGAGTGGGGAGACCCAGTACTTC.

At least ten counts were recorded for this clonotype. The genes are TRBV15 and TRBJ1-1; perhaps TRBD1 as D (6 bases). This CDR3 region has 14 residues. V lost 5 bases and J lost 3, with 13 bases in between. CDR1 and CDR2 (germline): LNHNV, YYDKDF (reference sequence). This chain's CDR3 is CATSGTGSDTEAFF. The CDR3 DNA reads TGTGCCACCAGCGGTACAGGGAGCGACACTGAAGCTTTCTTT.

This clonotype was picked up many times. This sequence joins TRBV7-2 and TRBJ2-7; 8 bases agree with TRBD2. The ends lost 5 bases at V and 2 bases at J; junction bases unmatched: 8. The CDR3 is made up of 15 amino acids. Germline V CDR1 and CDR2: SGHTA, FQGNSA. CDR3 sequence reads: CASSPRTSSTYEQYF. CDR3 nucleotides: TGTGCCAGCAGCCCCAGGACTAGCTCAACCTACGAGCAGTACTTC.

The V call is TRBV7-6, the J call TRBJ1-5; possibly TRBD1 for D (5 bases). Germline loops: CDR1 SGHVS, CDR2 FNYEAQ. The CDR3 extends over 15 amino acids. Trimming took 1 base from V and 6 from J, leaving 13 bases between them. CDR3: CASSLVAGGTQPQHF. The CDR3 DNA is TGTGCCAGCAGCTTAGTGGCCGGGGGAACTCAGCCCCAGCATTTT.

This clonotype was detected ten times or more. The rearrangement links TRBV11-3 to TRBJ2-5, with 9 bases matching TRBD1. V shed 5 bases, J shed 0 bases, and the junction held 4 bases outside the gene matches. CDR1 is SGHNT and CDR2 is YENEEA in the germline V gene. The CDR3 is 15 residues long. CDR3 sequence (DNA): TGTGCCAGCAGCGGAAGGGACAGGGACCAAGAGACCCAGTACTTC. Its protein is CASSGRDRDQETQYF.

This clonotype was found many times. The V gene is TRBV12-3 or TRBV12-4, the J gene TRBJ2-3, with D possibly being TRBD2 (5 bases). Trimming stripped 6 bases from V and 1 base from J, with 8 bases between. The CDR3 contains 13 residues. The CDR3 reads CASRFSGTDTQYF. The DNA of the CDR3 is TGTGCCAGCAGATTTAGCGGCACAGATACGCAGTATTTT.

This clonotype was seen at least ten times. This chain links TRBV20-1 with TRBJ2-5; tentatively, D is TRBD2 (6 bases). The length of the CDR3 is 12 residues. In germline, CDR1 is DFQATT, CDR2 SNEGSKA (reference sequence). V lost 2 bases and J lost 5, with 9 bases in between. Here the CDR3 DNA reads TGCAGTGCTAGAACTAGCATGGAGACCCAGTACTTC. It yields the protein CSARTSMETQYF.

In this sample, this clonotype turned up many times. The chain is built from TRBV9 and TRBJ2-3; 7 nucleotides align to TRBD2. The germline V gene has CDR1 SGDLS and CDR2 YYNGEE. The CDR3 covers 14 residues. V lost 3 bases and J lost 7; bases outside the gene matches: 8. CDR3 loop: CASSASAGTNTQYF. The CDR3 nucleotides read TGTGCCAGCAGCGCTTCAGCGGGAACTAATACGCAGTATTTT.

This clonotype showed up many times. This chain joins TRBV7-9 and TRBJ2-2, with D perhaps TRBD1 (5 bases). Trimming left V 3 bases short and J 4 bases short, with 15 bases between. The CDR3 covers 16 residues. Germline assignment: CDR1 SEHNR and CDR2 FQNEAQ (reference sequence). The CDR3 region has the DNA TGTGCCAGCAGCTTCTCGCTCAGGGCGAGCACCGGGGAGCTGTTTTTT. Protein sequence: CASSFSLRASTGELFF.

This clonotype was seen at least ten times. The chain uses TRBV5-1 and TRBJ2-2; maybe TRBD1 (6 bases). The CDR3 length is 19 residues. The germline V and J ends were trimmed by 0 bases and 6 bases, with 24 bases remaining between them. Germline CDR1 SGHRS, CDR2 YFSETQ. CDR3 nucleotides: TGCGCCAGCAGCTTGGAGCAGGGGCCCACCCGCTATAGGTCCGGGGAGCTGTTTTTT. This gives the protein CASSLEQGPTRYRSGELFF.

In its sample, this clonotype was seen many times. The rearrangement uses TRBV11-1 and TRBJ2-3, with TRBD2 matching 8 bases. The germline V gene has CDR1 SGHAT and CDR2 FQDESV (reference sequence). This CDR3 comprises 18 residues. V lost 1 base, J lost 5 bases, and 14 bases stayed unmatched. The CDR3 sequence is CASSLELRGARPRDTQYF. CDR3 nucleotide sequence: TGTGCCAGCAGCTTAGAGCTGCGGGGGGCTCGGCCACGAGATACGCAGTATTTT.

The chain recombines TRBV7-2 with TRBJ2-1; 8 bases fit TRBD2. Germline assignment: CDR1 SGHTA and CDR2 FQGNSA. With 5 bases clipped from V and 4 bases from J, the junction kept 10 bases outside the gene matches. The CDR3 length is 16 residues. The CDR3 region has the DNA TGTGCCAGCAGCATAAAGGGCGGGGGGAGTTACAATGAGCAGTTCTTC. Amino acid sequence: CASSIKGGGSYNEQFF.

In its sample, this clonotype was seen many times. This sequence joins TRBV7-9 and TRBJ1-2; D uncertain. Trimming removed 0 bases at V and 2 bases at J, with 13 bases between. Germline-derived CDR1 and CDR2 are SEHNR and FQNEAQ (reference sequence). CDR3 length equals 16 residues. The CDR3 nucleotides read TGTGCCAGCAGCTTAGCGGGCAGCGAGCCCAACTATGGCTACACCTTC. Encoded protein: CASSLAGSEPNYGYTF.

There are many counts of this clonotype. This chain uses TRBV7-3 with TRBJ2-7; D unresolved. The CDR3 sequence is 14 residues long. Trimming shortened V by 5 bases and J by 2 bases, and 13 bases separated the two germline ends. CDR1 is SGHTA and CDR2 is FQGTGA in the germline V gene. This CDR3 is CASSPDWPPYEQYF. CDR3 sequence (DNA): TGTGCCAGCAGCCCAGACTGGCCCCCCTACGAGCAGTACTTC.

There are many counts of this clonotype. V gene TRBV18 combines with J gene TRBJ1-2; TRBD1 might be the D (5 bases). Germline-derived CDR1 and CDR2 are KGHSH and LQKENI. The CDR3 runs to 15 residues. Trimming took off 0 bases at V and 6 bases at J, with 14 bases between the two ends. CDR3 protein: CASSPPSGRINGYTF. The CDR3 nucleotides are TGTGCCAGCTCACCACCGTCGGGGCGGATCAATGGCTACACCTTC.

This clonotype was counted many times. The chain employs TRBV19 and TRBJ2-1, with 8 nucleotides matching TRBD2. J lost 5 bases, V lost 7 bases, and 7 bases had no gene match. The CDR3 extends over 14 amino acids. Germline CDR1 reads LNHDA; CDR2 reads SQIVND (reference sequence). The CDR3 loop is CASKVRGGDNEQFF. DNA of the CDR3: TGTGCCAGTAAGGTACGGGGGGGAGACAATGAGCAGTTCTTC.

This CDR3 reads CASSIEGASQPQHF. Written as DNA, the CDR3 is TGTGCCAGTAGTATCGAGGGGGCGAGCCAGCCCCAGCATTTT. The V and J genes are TRBV19 and TRBJ1-5; 7 nucleotides agree with TRBD1. Per germline, CDR1 LNHDA and CDR2 SQIVND (reference sequence). The CDR3 totals 14 residues. V lost 3 bases, J lost 7 bases, and 6 bases stayed unmatched.

This chain connects TRBV9 to TRBJ2-3; a weak D match, TRBD1 (6 bases). Trimming took off 0 bases at V and 1 base at J, with 12 bases between the two ends. The CDR3 is made up of 16 amino acids. From germline, CDR1 is SGDLS and CDR2 YYNGEE. The CDR3 DNA is TGTGCCAGCAGCGTAGGAGTGGGGGCTGGCACAGATACGCAGTATTTT. Its translation is CASSVGVGAGTDTQYF.

This clonotype was seen more than once but under ten times. This chain uses TRBV27 with TRBJ2-2, with D uncertain. Between the trimmed V and J ends, which lost 5 bases and 4 bases, there was a span of 11 bases. The CDR3 contains 14 residues. CDR1 MNHEY and CDR2 SMNVEV come from the germline V gene (reference sequence). CDR3 nucleotides: TGTGCCAGCAGTGCAGCCTGGGTCACCGGGGAGCTGTTTTTT. Translating gives CASSAAWVTGELFF.

This clonotype showed up many times. This rearrangement joins TRBV6-2 or TRBV6-3 to TRBJ2-7, with D possibly TRBD2 on 6 matching bases. The CDR3 runs 12 residues. Germline V gene sequence: CDR1 MNHEY, CDR2 SVGEGT. Trimming removed 10 bases at V and 2 bases at J, with 12 bases between. CDR3 sequence reads: CATGDQTYEQYF. DNA for the CDR3: TGTGCCACGGGGGACCAAACCTACGAGCAGTACTTC.

The table lists this clonotype with many counts. The chain recombines TRBV3-1 with TRBJ1-1, with 11 nucleotides matching TRBD1. Trimming cost V 4 bases and J 0 bases; bases outside gene matches: 7. CDR3 length: 17 amino acids. In germline, CDR1 is LGHDT, CDR2 YNNKEL (reference sequence). CDR3 coding DNA: TGTGCCAGCAGCCCTACAGGACAGGGGGCGATGAACACTGAAGCTTTCTTT. It codes for CASSPTGQGAMNTEAFF. Using reference TRBV3-1 and TRBJ1-1 for the parts outside the CDR3, the full variable domain is DTAVSQTPKYLVTQMGNDKSIKCEQNLGHDTMYWYKQDSKKFLKIMFSYNNKELIINETVPNRFSPKSPDKAHLNLHINSLELGDSAVYFCASSPTGQGAMNTEAFFGQGTRLTVV.

This clonotype came up many times. The V call is TRBV25-1, the J call TRBJ1-5; D perhaps matches TRBD1 (6 bases). This CDR3 spans 16 amino acids. Germline assignment: CDR1 MGHDK and CDR2 SYGVNS. Trimming stripped 8 bases from V and 1 base from J, with 18 bases between. The CDR3 reads CASSKGGMTSNQPQHF. CDR3 bases: TGTGCCAGCTCCAAGGGGGGGATGACGAGCAATCAGCCCCAGCATTTT.

At least ten counts were recorded for this clonotype. The J gene is TRBJ1-1, the V gene TRBV29-1; the D is unclear. This CDR3 is 14 amino acids long. The ends were cut back, 7 bases at V and 1 base at J, with 16 bases in the middle. Per the germline V gene, CDR1 is SQVTM and CDR2 is ANQGSEA. CDR3 in DNA: TGCAGCGGGGCTCTGGGCAGTCAGAACACTGAAGCTTTCTTT. Its translation is CSGALGSQNTEAFF.

This clonotype was observed a few times. The chain employs TRBV5-1 and TRBJ1-1, with 7 positions matching TRBD1. The CDR3 loop spans 15 amino acids. Per germline, CDR1 SGHRS and CDR2 YFSETQ. The ends lost 2 bases at V and 2 bases at J; junction bases unmatched: 6. The CDR3 nucleotides are TGCGCCAGCAGCTTAGACAGGGCCAGAAACACTGAAGCTTTCTTT. Translation gives CASSLDRARNTEAFF.

This clonotype has a handful of counts. The chain employs TRBV30 and TRBJ2-7; no definite D call. V shed 5 bases and J shed 3 bases, with 8 bases lying between them. Germline assignment: CDR1 GTSNPN and CDR2 SVGIG (reference sequence). The CDR3 is 11 residues long. The CDR3, as DNA: TGTGCCTGGGGACGGTTCTACGAGCAGTACTTC. Its translation is CAWGRFYEQYF. The full variable domain, in which reference TRBV30 and TRBJ2-7 provide the parts outside the CDR3, is SQTIHQWPATLVQPVGSPLSLECTVEGTSNPNLYWYRQAAGRGLQLLFYSVGIGQISSEVPQNLSASRPQDRQFILSSKKLLLSDSGFYLCAWGRFYEQYFGPGTRLTVT.

This clonotype was observed many times. J is TRBJ2-5 and V is TRBV7-9; 9 bases are shared with TRBD2. Germline CDR1 reads SEHNR; CDR2 reads FQNEAQ (reference sequence). J was trimmed by 4 bases and V by 0 bases; bases with no gene match: 3. The CDR3 totals 15 residues. The CDR3 loop is CASSLASGRGETQYF. The CDR3 DNA sequence: TGTGCCAGCAGCTTAGCTAGCGGGAGAGGAGAGACCCAGTACTTC.

This clonotype was detected a few times. The chain couples TRBV19 to TRBJ2-1; TRBD2 matches at 13 bases. The ends lost 3 bases at V and 9 bases at J; junction bases unmatched: 5. The CDR3 is made up of 15 amino acids. Germline V gene lookup returns CDR1 LNHDA and CDR2 SQIVND (reference sequence). The DNA for the CDR3 is TGTGCCAGTAGTATGGGGACTAGCGGGATAAGTGAGCAGTTCTTC. Translated: CASSMGTSGISEQFF.

This clonotype came up a few times. The chain is built from TRBV12-3 or TRBV12-4 and TRBJ2-3; 10 nucleotides agree with TRBD2. V dropped 2 bases and J dropped 4; count of bases not matched to a gene: 3. The CDR3 length is 15 residues. The CDR3 loop reads CASSLTSGASDTQYF. CDR3 DNA: TGTGCCAGCAGTTTAACTAGCGGGGCGTCAGATACGCAGTATTTT.

The chain joins TRBV12-3 or TRBV12-4 to TRBJ2-1; D not certain. CDR3 length equals 13 residues. V lost 2 bases, J lost 8 bases, and 10 bases lay in between. The CDR3 DNA reads TGTGCCAGCAGTTTATTCACCTGGGATGAGCAGTTCTTC. Translating it yields CASSLFTWDEQFF.

This clonotype was observed a few times. The chain joins TRBV5-1 to TRBJ1-1; perhaps TRBD1 as D (5 bases). V lost 3 bases, J lost 0 bases, and 18 bases lay in between. Germline V CDR1 and CDR2: SGHRS, YFSETQ. This CDR3 has 17 residues. The CDR3 sequence is CASSSAGGRNMNTEAFF. The CDR3 DNA sequence: TGCGCCAGCAGCTCTGCCGGGGGGAGGAACATGAACACTGAAGCTTTCTTT.